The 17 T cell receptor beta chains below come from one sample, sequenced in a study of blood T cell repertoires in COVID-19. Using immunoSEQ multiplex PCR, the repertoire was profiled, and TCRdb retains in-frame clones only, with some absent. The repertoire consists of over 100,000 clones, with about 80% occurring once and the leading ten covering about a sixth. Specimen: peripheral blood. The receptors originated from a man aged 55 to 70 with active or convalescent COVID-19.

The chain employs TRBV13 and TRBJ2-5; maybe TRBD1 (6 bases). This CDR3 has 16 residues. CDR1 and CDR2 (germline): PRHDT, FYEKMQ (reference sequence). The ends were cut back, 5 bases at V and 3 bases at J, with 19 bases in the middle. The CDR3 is CASSAYGQFGEETQYF. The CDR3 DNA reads TGTGCCAGCAGCGCGTACGGACAGTTTGGCGAAGAGACCCAGTACTTC.

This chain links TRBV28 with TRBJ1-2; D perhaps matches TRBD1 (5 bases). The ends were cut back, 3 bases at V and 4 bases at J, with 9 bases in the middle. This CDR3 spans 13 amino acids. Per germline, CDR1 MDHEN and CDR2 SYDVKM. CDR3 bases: TGTGCCAGCAGTTTGGCAGGGTTCTATGGCTACACCTTC. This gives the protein CASSLAGFYGYTF.

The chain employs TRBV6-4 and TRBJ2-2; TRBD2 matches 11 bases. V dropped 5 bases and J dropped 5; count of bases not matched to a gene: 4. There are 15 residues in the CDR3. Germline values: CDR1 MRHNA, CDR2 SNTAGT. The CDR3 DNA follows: TGTGCCAGCAGTCTACTAGCGGGAGAAACCGGGGAGCTGTTTTTT. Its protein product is CASSLLAGETGELFF.

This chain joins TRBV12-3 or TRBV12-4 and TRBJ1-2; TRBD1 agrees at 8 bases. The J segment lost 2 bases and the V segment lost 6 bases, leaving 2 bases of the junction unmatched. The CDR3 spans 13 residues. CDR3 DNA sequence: TGTGCCAGCAGCGGGACAGGAAACTATGGCTACACCTTC. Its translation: CASSGTGNYGYTF.

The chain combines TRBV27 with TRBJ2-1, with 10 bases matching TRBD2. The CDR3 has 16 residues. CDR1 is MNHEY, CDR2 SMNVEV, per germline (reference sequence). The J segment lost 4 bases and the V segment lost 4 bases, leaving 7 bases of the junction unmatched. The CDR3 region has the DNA TGTGCCAGCAGTTATTTAGCGGGAGGCCGATACAATGAGCAGTTCTTC. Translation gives CASSYLAGGRYNEQFF.

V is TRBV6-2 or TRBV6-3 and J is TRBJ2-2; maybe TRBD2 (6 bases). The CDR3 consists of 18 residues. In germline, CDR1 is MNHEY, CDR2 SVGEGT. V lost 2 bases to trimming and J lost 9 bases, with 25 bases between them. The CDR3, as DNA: TGTGCCAGCAGTTACGGGGGGATTACAAGGACACTCGTCCGGGAGCTGTTTTTT. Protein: CASSYGGITRTLVRELFF.

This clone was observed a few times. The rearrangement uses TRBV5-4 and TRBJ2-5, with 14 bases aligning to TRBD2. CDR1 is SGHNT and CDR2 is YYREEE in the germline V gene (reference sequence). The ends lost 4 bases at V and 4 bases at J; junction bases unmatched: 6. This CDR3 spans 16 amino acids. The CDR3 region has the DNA TGTGCCAGCAGCGAAGGGACTAGCGGGAGTGGAGAGACCCAGTACTTC. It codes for CASSEGTSGSGETQYF.

CDR3 bases: TGTGCCAGCAGCCACCCCAGCTCAGGGCTGTTTTTT. Amino acids: CASSHPSSGLFF. This chain joins TRBV11-2 and TRBJ2-2, with D uncertain. The CDR3 loop spans 12 amino acids. The V gene's germline CDR1 is SGHAT and CDR2 FQNNGV. The V end was cut by 5 bases, the J end by 13 bases, with 14 bases between.

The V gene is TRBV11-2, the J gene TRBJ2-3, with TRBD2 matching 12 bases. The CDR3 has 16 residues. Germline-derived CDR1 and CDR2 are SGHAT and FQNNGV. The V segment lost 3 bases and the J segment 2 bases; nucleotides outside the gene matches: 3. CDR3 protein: CASSLTSGRPTDTQYF. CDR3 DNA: TGTGCCAGCAGCTTGACTAGCGGGAGACCCACAGATACGCAGTATTTT.

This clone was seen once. The CDR3 sequence is CASSLGLAGVYEQFF. The CDR3 nucleotides read TGTGCCAGCAGCTTAGGGCTAGCGGGAGTCTATGAGCAGTTCTTC. The J gene is TRBJ2-1, the V gene TRBV7-3, with 10 bases matching TRBD2. Trimming at V came to 2 bases and at J to 8 bases, leaving 6 bases not matched to a gene. The CDR3 is 15 amino acids. The germline CDR1 and CDR2 sequences are SGHTA and FQGTGA.

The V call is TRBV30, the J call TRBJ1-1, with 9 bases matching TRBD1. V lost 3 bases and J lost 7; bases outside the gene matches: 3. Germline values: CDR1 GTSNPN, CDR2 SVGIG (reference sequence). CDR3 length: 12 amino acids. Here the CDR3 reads CAWSPGQGEAFF. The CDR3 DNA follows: TGTGCCTGGAGCCCGGGACAGGGTGAAGCTTTCTTT. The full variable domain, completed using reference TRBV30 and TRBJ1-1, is SQTIHQWPATLVQPVGSPLSLECTVEGTSNPNLYWYRQAAGRGLQLLFYSVGIGQISSEVPQNLSASRPQDRQFILSSKKLLLSDSGFYLCAWSPGQGEAFFGQGTRLTVV.

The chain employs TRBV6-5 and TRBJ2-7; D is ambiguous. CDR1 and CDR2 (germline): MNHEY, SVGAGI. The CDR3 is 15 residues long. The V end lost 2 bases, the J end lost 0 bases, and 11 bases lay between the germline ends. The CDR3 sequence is CASSYQTIGSYEQYF. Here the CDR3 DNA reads TGTGCCAGCAGTTACCAGACAATCGGCTCCTACGAGCAGTACTTC.

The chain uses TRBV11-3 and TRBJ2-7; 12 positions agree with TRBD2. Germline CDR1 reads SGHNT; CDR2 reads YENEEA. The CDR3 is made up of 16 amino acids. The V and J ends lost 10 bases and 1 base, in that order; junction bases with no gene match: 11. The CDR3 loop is CAKFWGLAGRSYEQYF. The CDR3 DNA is TGTGCCAAATTTTGGGGACTAGCGGGCCGATCCTACGAGCAGTACTTC.

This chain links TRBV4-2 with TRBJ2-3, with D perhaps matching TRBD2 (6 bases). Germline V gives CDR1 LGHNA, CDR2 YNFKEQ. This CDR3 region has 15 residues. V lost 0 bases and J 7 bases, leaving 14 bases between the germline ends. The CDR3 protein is CASSQDGSGVNTQYF. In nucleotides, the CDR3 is TGTGCCAGCAGCCAAGACGGCTCGGGGGTAAATACGCAGTATTTT.

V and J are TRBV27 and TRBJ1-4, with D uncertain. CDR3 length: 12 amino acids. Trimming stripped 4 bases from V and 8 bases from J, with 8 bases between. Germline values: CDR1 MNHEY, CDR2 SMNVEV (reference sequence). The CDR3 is CASSSRGEKLFF. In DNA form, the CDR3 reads TGTGCCAGCAGTTCCCGAGGCGAAAAACTGTTTTTT.

The CDR3 region has the DNA TGTGCCAGCAGTTTACTTCGGGGGGGGGAGACCCAGTACTTC. This sequence encodes CASSLLRGGETQYF. The V and J genes are TRBV28 and TRBJ2-5; TRBD2 agrees at 8 bases. This CDR3 contains 14 residues. V gave up 2 bases and J gave up 5 bases; unmatched junction bases: 4. Germline V CDR1 and CDR2: MDHEN, SYDVKM.

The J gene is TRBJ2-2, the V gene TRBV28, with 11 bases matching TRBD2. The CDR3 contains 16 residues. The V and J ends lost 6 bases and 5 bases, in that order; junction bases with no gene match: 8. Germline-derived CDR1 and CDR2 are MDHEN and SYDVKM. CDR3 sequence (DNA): TGTGCCAGCAGGAAGCTAGCGGGAGGTGGGACCGGGGAGCTGTTTTTT. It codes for CASRKLAGGGTGELFF.